This T cell receptor beta chain was sequenced during a study of shared clonotypes between healthy human individuals. Germline loops: CDR1 MDHEN, CDR2 SYDVKM. This CDR3 contains 13 residues. With 6 bases clipped from V and 6 bases from J, the junction kept 7 bases outside the gene matches. Assay used: immunoSEQ multiplex PCR; TCRdb lists only in-frame clones, some missing. The sample has 450,000 to 500,000 clones, 60% to 80% seen once; the top ten hold around 12%. This TCR was recovered from a woman aged 40 to 55 in good health. Some clones in this sample may be carry-over from other donors' samples. The specimen sequenced was PBMCs. The chain uses TRBV28 and TRBJ1-2; 7 bases match TRBD1. In nucleotides, the CDR3 is TGTGCCAGCAGCCCCGACAGGGTTAATGGCTACACCTTC. It is translated as CASSPDRVNGYTF.